This T cell receptor beta chain was obtained from a study of cytomegalovirus exposure and HLA in healthy donors. Study findings and constraints: In all likelihood, a cluster of highly shared sequence variants was a sequencing artifact.

Points on this clone: Antigen specificity is unknown. Its ends do not fully match the called genes, so a read error is possible.

Primers included in the PCR were 60 Vbeta and 13 Jbeta primers. Some clones are missing from TCRdb's copy, which holds only in-frame ones; the method was immunoSEQ multiplex PCR. The sample yields 98,000 or so clones, about 9.5% seen once. Germline CDR1 LNHNV, CDR2 YYDKDF (reference sequence). The CDR3 covers 13 residues. Sequenced input: PBMCs. The TCR originated in a man aged 40-55 years in good health and CMV-seropositive. V usage is TRBV15 and J usage is TRBJ1-4; a weak D match, TRBD1 (5 bases). The CDR3 coding sequence is TGTGCCACCAGCAGAGATAAAGGGGAAAGACTGTTTTTT. Translation: CATSRDKGERLFF. The variable domain in full, with the rest retrieved from reference TRBV15 and TRBJ1-4, is DAMVIQNPRYQVTQFGKPVTLSCSQTLNHNVMYWYQQKSSQAPKLLFHYYDKDFNNEADTPDNFQSRRPNTSFCFLDIRSPGLGDTAMYLCATSRDKGERLFFGSGTQLSVL.